The 15 T cell receptor beta chains reported below all come from one sample, sequenced in a study of T cell responses to AZD1222 COVID-19 vaccine. Sequenced by immunoSEQ multiplex PCR; TCRdb stores in-frame clones only, minus some. The data hold approximately 110,000 clones, with approximately 91% observed a single time. Sequencing was performed on peripheral blood, taken on day 0 of MenACWY control vaccination. The receptors shown here come from an adult in good health.

V and J are TRBV18 and TRBJ2-7; D is ambiguous. With 1 base removed from V and 3 bases from J, the gap between germline ends came to 16 bases. CDR3 size: 16 residues. Looked up from germline, CDR1 is KGHSH and CDR2 is LQKENI. CDR3 nucleotide sequence: TGTGCCAGCTCACCACAAGAATGGGTAGGGATCTACGAGCAGTACTTC. Protein product: CASSPQEWVGIYEQYF. Full variable domain (missing parts from reference TRBV18 and TRBJ2-7): NAGVMQNPRHLVRRRGQEARLRCSPMKGHSHVYWYRQLPEEGLKFMVYLQKENIIDESGMPKERFSAEFPKEGPSILRIQQVVRGDSAAYFCASSPQEWVGIYEQYFGPGTRLTVT.

This clone has more than one count but fewer than ten. This sequence joins TRBV27 and TRBJ2-7, with 11 nucleotides matching TRBD2. Germline V gene lookup returns CDR1 MNHEY and CDR2 SMNVEV (reference sequence). The CDR3 covers 18 residues. V lost 3 bases to trimming and J lost 2 bases; unmatched junction nucleotides: 12. Here the CDR3 reads CASSFRASGRPGTYEQYF. The CDR3, as DNA: TGTGCCAGCAGTTTCCGAGCTAGCGGGAGGCCGGGTACCTACGAGCAGTACTTC.

Only one count was recorded for this clone. The chain has TRBV5-5 and TRBJ2-7; 10 nucleotides line up with TRBD1. CDR3 length: 15 residues. V lost 0 bases and J lost 5; bases outside the gene matches: 5. Germline CDR1 is SGHKS and CDR2 is YYEKEE (reference sequence). DNA for the CDR3: TGTGCCAGCAGCTTGGCCTATGGGACAGGGGACGAGCAGTACTTC. Translated, it gives CASSLAYGTGDEQYF.

V is TRBV20-1 and J is TRBJ2-3; D might be TRBD2 (6 bases). Trimming shortened V by 3 bases and J by 4 bases, and 14 bases separated the two germline ends. The V gene's germline CDR1 is DFQATT and CDR2 SNEGSKA (reference sequence). The CDR3 runs 14 residues. The CDR3 sequence is CSASIRRDSDTQYF. In nucleotides, the CDR3 is TGCAGTGCTAGTATTCGAAGGGACTCAGATACGCAGTATTTT.

The chain employs TRBV6-5 and TRBJ2-6; 7 nucleotides agree with TRBD2. Germline V gene lookup returns CDR1 MNHEY and CDR2 SVGAGI. The CDR3 has 15 residues. J gave up 3 bases and V 6 bases, and 5 bases lay outside the gene matches. The CDR3 bases are TGTGCCAGCAGCTTCCGGGAGGATGGGGCCAACGTCCTGACTTTC. It yields the protein CASSFREDGANVLTF.

A few counts support this clone. The chain is built from TRBV28 and TRBJ2-4, with D maybe TRBD1 (6 bases). With 1 base removed from V and 11 bases from J, the gap between germline ends came to 9 bases. The germline CDR1 and CDR2 sequences are MDHEN and SYDVKM. The CDR3 runs to 12 residues. The CDR3: CASSLSQGLQYF. The CDR3 DNA sequence: TGTGCCAGCAGTTTATCACAGGGCCTTCAGTACTTC.

The CDR3 reads CASSQETFRGEQFF. The CDR3 region has the DNA TGTGCCAGCAGCCAAGAGACCTTTAGGGGAGAGCAGTTCTTC. This chain uses TRBV14 with TRBJ2-1; a weak D match, TRBD1 (5 bases). The CDR3 is 14 residues long. Trimming removed 0 bases at V and 10 bases at J, with 13 bases between. Germline V gives CDR1 SGHDN, CDR2 FVKESK.

The chain recombines TRBV7-9 with TRBJ2-7, with TRBD1 matching 8 bases. J was trimmed by 5 bases and V by 5 bases; bases with no gene match: 8. The CDR3 spans 14 residues. Germline values: CDR1 SEHNR, CDR2 FQNEAQ (reference sequence). The CDR3 loop is CASSHPTGANEQYF. The DNA of the CDR3 is TGTGCCAGCAGCCACCCGACAGGGGCGAACGAGCAGTACTTC.

This rearrangement joins TRBV12-3 or TRBV12-4 to TRBJ2-2; the D gene is possibly TRBD1 (6 bases). V was cut by 5 bases and J by 9 bases, with 13 bases left in between. This CDR3 has 13 amino acids. In DNA form, the CDR3 reads TGTGCCAGCAGTCCAAACAGGGTTTGGGAGCTGTTTTTT. This translates into CASSPNRVWELFF.

In this sample, this clone turned up once. The V call is TRBV4-3, the J call TRBJ2-7; D is undetermined. Germline V gene lookup returns CDR1 LGHNA and CDR2 YSLEER. The V gene lost 0 bases and the J gene lost 4 bases, with 13 bases spanning the gap. This CDR3 has 15 residues. The DNA for the CDR3 is TGCGCCAGCAGCCAAGATCCGGGTCCCGGGTACGAGCAGTACTTC. Translating gives CASSQDPGPGYEQYF.

The chain is built from TRBV5-5 and TRBJ1-2; TRBD1 is a possible D gene (5 bases). The CDR3 loop spans 13 amino acids. Trimming removed 4 bases from V and 7 bases from J, with 14 bases in between. Germline lookup yields CDR1 SGHKS and CDR2 YYEKEE (reference sequence). The CDR3 reads CASSTGPGGGYTF. CDR3 bases: TGTGCCAGCAGCACCGGACCGGGGGGTGGCTACACCTTC.

The rearrangement joins TRBV7-9 to TRBJ1-5; weak D call: TRBD1 (5 bases). Germline values: CDR1 SEHNR, CDR2 FQNEAQ (reference sequence). The V end was cut by 3 bases, the J end by 2 bases, with 5 bases between. This CDR3 has 13 amino acids. The CDR3 DNA sequence: TGTGCCAGCAGCTTGGGACGCAATCAGCCCCAGCATTTT. This gives the protein CASSLGRNQPQHF.

This rearrangement joins TRBV7-9 to TRBJ2-7; D tentatively fits TRBD1 or TRBD2 (7 bases each). The V end was cut by 1 base, the J end by 1 base, with 17 bases between. This CDR3 contains 17 residues. Germline-derived CDR1 and CDR2 are SEHNR and FQNEAQ (reference sequence). The chain's CDR3 is CASSLGGGGQTSYEQYF. DNA for the CDR3: TGTGCCAGCAGCTTAGGAGGCGGGGGACAGACATCCTACGAGCAGTACTTC.

This chain joins TRBV7-8 and TRBJ2-5; no clear D. V was pared by 5 bases and J by 11 bases, with 12 bases between. This CDR3 is built from 11 residues. The germline V gene has CDR1 SGHVS and CDR2 FQNEAQ. Here the CDR3 DNA reads TGTGCCAGCAGCCAAGCTAGTTCGCAGTACTTC. Translating it yields CASSQASSQYF.

The CDR3 here is CASAKRQGSGANVLTF. The CDR3 DNA is TGTGCCAGCGCGAAACGACAGGGGTCTGGGGCCAACGTCCTGACTTTC. The chain employs TRBV28 and TRBJ2-6; 8 bases map to TRBD1. The germline gives CDR1 MDHEN, CDR2 SYDVKM. V shed 8 bases and J 1 base; nucleotides not matched to a gene: 7. The CDR3 spans 16 residues.